This TCR beta chain stems from a study of blood T cell repertoires in COVID-19. Study context: The United States, Italy and Spain provided the acute and convalescent COVID-19 samples.

V was clipped by 4 bases and J by 6 bases; unmatched bases: 8. The germline CDR1 and CDR2 sequences are LGHDT and YNNKEL (reference sequence). This CDR3 spans 15 amino acids. Original methodology: Amplification with reference gene primers provided the estimates of nucleated cell counts. Sequencing was performed with immunoSEQ multiplex PCR; in TCRdb, only in-frame clones are kept and a portion is missing. V and J calls and clone size are given by that table; D and trimming were obtained from the DNA. The data contain about 140,000 clones, 70% to 90% of them singletons. Input material: peripheral blood. The sequence was collected from a woman aged 55-70 years with acute or convalescent COVID-19. This chain uses TRBV3-1 (or the pseudogene TRBV3-2) with TRBJ2-2, with 7 bases that match TRBD1. The CDR3 reads CASSRRAGGPGELFF. DNA for the CDR3: TGTGCCAGCAGCCGTAGGGCAGGGGGACCCGGGGAGCTGTTTTTT.